This T cell receptor (beta chain) was sequenced for a study of vaccination effects on CD4 cells after COVID-19. Generated by immunoSEQ multiplex PCR, the TCRdb table keeps only in-frame clones and is missing some. The table lists about 71,000 clones, 65% to 85% of them singletons. This CDR3 spans 15 amino acids. Germline loops: CDR1 LGHDT, CDR2 YNNKEL (reference sequence). Trimming took off 4 bases at V and 0 bases at J, with 12 bases between the two ends. Sequencing was preceded by expansion of antigen-specific CD4+ T cells with viral peptide pools in the ViraFEST assay. After less than twelve days in culture, the CD4+ T cells were isolated. In the vaccine recipients, nucleocapsid antibodies were negative and there was no prior SARS-CoV-2 infection. As regards this clone: Its antigen is as yet unknown.

The rearrangement links TRBV3-1 (or the pseudogene TRBV3-2) to TRBJ2-5; tentative D call: TRBD1 (6 bases). This clonotype was obtained from a human donor who received a COVID-19 vaccine. The source was CD4+ T cells from PBMCs cultured with HCoV-OC43 spike peptides, collected before COVID-19 vaccination. Subset described: HCoV-OC43 spike overlapping peptide pool stimulation. The CDR3 is CASSPTQGYQETQYF. The CDR3 DNA is TGTGCCAGCAGCCCAACGCAGGGGTACCAAGAGACCCAGTACTTC.